The text below deals with one TCR beta chain. In this sample, this clone turned up once. Its antigen is unknown. The record has no base qualities; no much larger clone is one base away. The data were taken from a study of siplizumab effects on memory and regulatory T cells (dated by TCRdb to the late 2010s). Background on the whole study: The effect of the anti-CD2 antibody siplizumab on alloreactive T-cell subsets was examined in allogeneic mixed lymphocyte reactions constructed from human PBMCs.

Library generation was performed with the immunoSEQ multiplex PCR assay. About 9.9 x 10^4 TCR templates per sample were assayed by the deep sequencing platform. Genomic DNA extracted from sorted T cells was used for TCRbeta CDR3 sequencing. The authors' pipeline ran thus. The R programming language was used for the clonal analysis of the TCRbeta CDR3 data. Comparing unstimulated samples against CFSE-low samples taken after the reaction was how alloreactive CD4+ and CD8+ clones were defined. By matching sequences to the repertoires of sorted unstimulated Treg and non-Treg cells, each alloreactive CD4+ clone was assigned a regulatory or non-regulatory origin. TCRdb stores this immuneACCESS table with in-frame sequences only. Part of the clones is absent; in the studies checked, under half of the shortfall reflects unresolved V genes, and no reason is known for the rest. V, J and clone size derive from that table, while D and trimming were established from the DNA sequence. The sample profile shows some 100,000 clones; more than 95% of them were found once. The ten largest clones take up 0.03% to 0.035% of the sample.

Unstimulated CD4+ memory cells were also sequenced in three donor pairs, together with CD4+ naive, CD8+ TEMRA, CD8+ naive and CD8+ effector memory subsets. Sorted unstimulated T cells and proliferating T cells recovered from mixed lymphocyte reactions underwent TCRbeta CDR3 sequencing. Fresh whole blood from fewer than 12 HLA-typed healthy donors was used to isolate PBMCs. Including the terminal cysteine and phenylalanine, the CDR3 comprises 13 residues. Kept here is only the CDR3 DNA, which spans 39 bases and is read in frame from base 1. Trimming takes 1 base from V and 3 bases from J, and the germline ends sit 3 bases apart. The germline V gene (reference sequence) specifies PRHDT as CDR1 and FYEKMQ as CDR2. General conclusions and limits of the study: Because sequences at frequencies below about 10^-5 were poorly captured, only a minor fraction of alloreactive clones could be mapped back to unstimulated subsets. Siplizumab significantly reduced the cumulative frequency of alloreactive sequences traceable to unstimulated CD4+ memory T cells. Whether proliferating Tregs from siplizumab cultures actually had suppressive function was not functionally confirmed. Among mappable alloreactive CD4+ clones, an average Treg-derived fraction of roughly 71% was observed with siplizumab, compared with 25% to 30% in control reactions. Compared with memory T cells, unstimulated naive T cells appeared more diverse, and naive cells seemed to make a substantial contribution to the alloresponse. For roughly 75-96% of proliferating CD4+ or CD8+ clones, no naive or memory phenotype could be assigned.

The sequence is built from TRBV13 and TRBJ2-2; the D gene remains uncertain. The sequenced sample was naive CD4+ T cells sorted from blood. According to the study, the label for this sample's cell subset or site signals: unstimulated naive T cells. The receptor was derived from a human donor in good health. CDR3 region: CASSLEYTGELFF. The nucleotide sequence is TGTGCCAGCAGCTTAGAGTACACCGGGGAGCTGTTTTTT. Here the CDR3 is joined to the reference TRBV13 and TRBJ2-2 genes, and the full variable domain is: AAGVIQSPRHLIKEKRETATLKCYPIPRHDTVYWYQQGPGQDPQFLISFYEKMQSDKGSIPDRFSAQQFSDYHSELNMSSLELGDSALYFCASSLEYTGELFFGEGSRLTVL.